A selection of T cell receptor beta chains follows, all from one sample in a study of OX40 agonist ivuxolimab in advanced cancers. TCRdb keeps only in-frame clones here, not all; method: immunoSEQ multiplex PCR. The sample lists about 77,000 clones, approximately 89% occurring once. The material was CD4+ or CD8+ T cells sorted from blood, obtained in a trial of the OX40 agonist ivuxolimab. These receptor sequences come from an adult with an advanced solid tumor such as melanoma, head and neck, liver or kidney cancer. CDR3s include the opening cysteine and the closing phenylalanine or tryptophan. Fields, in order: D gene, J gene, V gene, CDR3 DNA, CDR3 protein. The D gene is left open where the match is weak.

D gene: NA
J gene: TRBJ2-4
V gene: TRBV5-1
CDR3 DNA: TGCGCCAGCAGCTTGCGTGGGGAGCCCCAAAACATTCAGTACTTC
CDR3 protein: CASSLRGEPQNIQYF

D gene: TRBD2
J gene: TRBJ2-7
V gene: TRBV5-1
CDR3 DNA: TGCGCCAGCAGCTCCGCGGGGGGCGGGAGGATCTACGAGCAGTACTTC
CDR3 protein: CASSSAGGGRIYEQYF

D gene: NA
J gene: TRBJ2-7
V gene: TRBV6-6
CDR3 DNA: TGTGCCAGCAGTTACACGGACATTTCCTACGAGCAGTACTTC
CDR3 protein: CASSYTDISYEQYF

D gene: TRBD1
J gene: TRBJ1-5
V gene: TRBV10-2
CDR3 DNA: TGCGCCAGCAGCTCCGGGACAGCTTATCAGCCCCAGCATTTT
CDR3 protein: CASSSGTAYQPQHF

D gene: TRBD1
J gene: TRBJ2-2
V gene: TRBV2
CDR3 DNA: TGTGCCAGCAGCGTTACACATGGACAGGGAGACACCGGGGAGCTGTTTTTT
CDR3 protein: CASSVTHGQGDTGELFF

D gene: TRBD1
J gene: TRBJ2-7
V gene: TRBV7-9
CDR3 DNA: TGTGCCAGCAGCCTAAGGGACAGGGGCTACGAGCAGTACTTC
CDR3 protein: CASSLRDRGYEQYF

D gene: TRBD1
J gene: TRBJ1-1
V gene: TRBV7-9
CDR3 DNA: TGTGCCAGCAGCTCGAACGGACAGGGCATTGAAGCTTTCTTT
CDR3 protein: CASSSNGQGIEAFF

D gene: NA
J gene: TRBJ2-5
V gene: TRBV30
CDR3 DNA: TGTGCCTGGAGTGTACAGCTCAGGGATTCGACCCAGTACTTC
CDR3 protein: CAWSVQLRDSTQYF

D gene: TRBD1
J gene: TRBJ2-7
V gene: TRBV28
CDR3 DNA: TGTGCCAGTAGACAAGCCGGGACAGGGGACTACGAGCAGTACTTC
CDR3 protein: CASRQAGTGDYEQYF

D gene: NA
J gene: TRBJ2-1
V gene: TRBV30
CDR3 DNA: TGTGCCTGGTCGCAGGGGATTCTTACCTACAATGAGCAGTTCTTC
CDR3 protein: CAWSQGILTYNEQFF

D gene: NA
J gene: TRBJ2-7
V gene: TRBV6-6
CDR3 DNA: TGTGCCAGCAGTTATGGTCCCAGCTCCTACGAGCAGTACTTC
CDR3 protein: CASSYGPSSYEQYF

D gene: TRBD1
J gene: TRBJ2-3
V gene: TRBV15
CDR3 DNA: TGTGCCACCAGCAGCTTACCGGGACAGGGTTTTTTCGCAGATACGCAGTATTTT
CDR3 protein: CATSSLPGQGFFADTQYF

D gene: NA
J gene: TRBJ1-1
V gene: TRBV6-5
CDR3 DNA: TGTGCCAGCAGTTACGAAGGCAGGGGATACACTGAAGCTTTCTTT
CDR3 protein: CASSYEGRGYTEAFF

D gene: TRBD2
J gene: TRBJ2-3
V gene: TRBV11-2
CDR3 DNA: TGTGCCAGCAGCGTCTCCGGACTAGGAAGCACAGATACGCAGTATTTT
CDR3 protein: CASSVSGLGSTDTQYF

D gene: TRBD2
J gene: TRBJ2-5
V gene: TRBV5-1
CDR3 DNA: TGCGCCAGCAGCTTCGGACTAGCGGGAGGAGAGACCCAGTACTTC
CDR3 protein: CASSFGLAGGETQYF

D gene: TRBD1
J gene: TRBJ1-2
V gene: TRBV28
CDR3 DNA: TGTGCCAGTTGGACAGGTTCAGGCTACACCTTC
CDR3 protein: CASWTGSGYTF

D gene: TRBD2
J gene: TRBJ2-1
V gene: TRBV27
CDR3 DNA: TGTGCCAGCGGGGGGGGTTGGGGACTCCCGAGCTCCTACAATGAGCAGTTCTTC
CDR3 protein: CASGGGWGLPSSYNEQFF

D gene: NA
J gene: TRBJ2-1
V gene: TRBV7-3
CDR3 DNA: TGTGCCAGCAGCTCCCAAGGCTGGCGGGATGAGCAGTTCTTC
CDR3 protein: CASSSQGWRDEQFF

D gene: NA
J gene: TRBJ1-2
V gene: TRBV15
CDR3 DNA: TGTGCCACCAGCAGAGGGACACTTTCTAACTATGGCTACACCTTC
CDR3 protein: CATSRGTLSNYGYTF

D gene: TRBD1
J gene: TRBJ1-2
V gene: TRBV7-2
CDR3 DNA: TGTGCCAGCAGCCAGGACAGGAACTATGGCTACACCTTC
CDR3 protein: CASSQDRNYGYTF

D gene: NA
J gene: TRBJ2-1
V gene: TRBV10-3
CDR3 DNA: TGTGCCATGTTAGATACAGGGTACAATGAGCAGTTCTTC
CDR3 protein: CAMLDTGYNEQFF

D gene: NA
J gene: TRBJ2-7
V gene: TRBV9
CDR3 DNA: TGTGCCAGCAGCGCGACTAGTTTGGGCTCCTACGAGCAGTACTTC
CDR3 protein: CASSATSLGSYEQYF

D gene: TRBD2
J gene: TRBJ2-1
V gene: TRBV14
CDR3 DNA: TGTGCCAGCAGCCATTCGAGGGGACTAGCGGCCTACAATGAGCAGTTCTTC
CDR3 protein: CASSHSRGLAAYNEQFF

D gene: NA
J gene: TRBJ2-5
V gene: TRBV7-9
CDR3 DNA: TGTGCCAGCAGCTGGAGGGAGACCCAAGAGACCCAGTACTTC
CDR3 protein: CASSWRETQETQYF

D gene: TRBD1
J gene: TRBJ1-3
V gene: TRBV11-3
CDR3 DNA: TGTGCCAGCAGCTTCGGACAGGGTCTCGGAAACACCATATATTTT
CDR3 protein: CASSFGQGLGNTIYF

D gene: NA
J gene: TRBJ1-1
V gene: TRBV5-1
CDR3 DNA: TGCGCCAGCAGCCCGATCGTCGGGACAATGTCGTTCACTGAAGCTTTCTTT
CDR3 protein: CASSPIVGTMSFTEAFF

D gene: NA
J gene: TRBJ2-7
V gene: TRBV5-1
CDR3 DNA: TGCGCCAGCAGCTTGGCCGCGGTAGGAATCTCCGAGCAGTACTTC
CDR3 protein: CASSLAAVGISEQYF

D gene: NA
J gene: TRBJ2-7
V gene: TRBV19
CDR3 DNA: TGTGCCAGTAGTATACAGGGCACCTACGAGCAGTACTTC
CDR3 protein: CASSIQGTYEQYF

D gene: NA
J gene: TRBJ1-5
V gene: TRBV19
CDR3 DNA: TGTGCCAGTAGTATCGGGGAGGGGTATAGCAATCAGCCCCAGCATTTT
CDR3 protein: CASSIGEGYSNQPQHF